Sequencing of this T cell receptor beta chain was carried out in a study of T cell responses to AZD1222 COVID-19 vaccine. Notes on the study in general: Vaccine-related CD4 TCRs covered spike, predominating at 160-218 and 743-854. Most donors were white British and more were female, and clonal diversity was possibly underestimated.

For this clone: Antigen unknown. Other nucleotide sequences from this sample produce the same CDR3.

This CDR3 comprises 13 residues. Trimming shortened V by 3 bases and J by 0 bases, and 5 bases separated the two germline ends. Assay used: immunoSEQ multiplex PCR; TCRdb lists only in-frame clones, some missing. The sample holds about 190,000 clones; approximately 94% are singletons and the top ten take 3.6%. The receptor comes from an adult who received the MenACWY meningococcal vaccine as a control. The sequenced sample was peripheral blood, obtained 28 days after the second dose of the MenACWY control vaccine. V gene TRBV12-3 or TRBV12-4 combines with J gene TRBJ1-1, with unresolved D. The CDR3 DNA sequence: TGTGCCAGCAGTTTCGGTATGAACACTGAAGCTTTCTTT. Residues: CASSFGMNTEAFF.